This section outlines one T cell receptor beta chain sequence together with its context. This clonotype was detected a few times. Its antigen is not yet known. The input lacks base qualities; no much larger clone sits a single base away. This sample stems from a study of T cell repertoires in cytomegalovirus infection (dated by TCRdb to between 2017 and 2020). Study-level background: Peptide stimulations targeted recently identified HLA-C-restricted CMV epitopes, whose presentation resists viral immunomodulation, together with well-studied HLA-B-restricted epitopes. Donor HLA type was relevant to the analysis, because carriage of CMV infection together with the matching HLA type was indicated by public TCR beta signatures. The investigation overall reported the following: In both this cohort and an independent roughly 350-donor cohort, the cumulative frequency of public TCR beta family members distinguished carriers of CMV infection plus the relevant HLA type. The ex vivo response was dominated by HLA-C-restricted CMV-specific TCR beta clonotypes, which also provided the single most frequent clonotype in two of eight donors.

V is clipped by 1 base and J by 4 bases, and the sequence between their germline boundaries is 17 bases long. CDR1 and CDR2, looked up from the germline V gene (reference sequence), are SEHNR and FQNEAQ. Inclusive of the bounding cysteine and phenylalanine, the CDR3 is 17 residues long. The kept DNA is CDR3 alone, 51 bases in frame from the first base. Sequenced on an Illumina HiSeq 1500. In TCRdb, the public reads were trimmed at Q25 with fastp and aligned with MiXCR, with productive beta chains retained. Rows matching on CDR3 protein sequence are summarized as one entry with the most common DNA and genes. A total of approximately 990,000 distinct CDR3 sequences appear in this sample, less than 35% of them only once. The ten biggest clones cover roughly 13% of the sample. The intended sense of this specimen's treatment or condition label: in vitro stimulation with specific CMV peptide epitopes to enrich CMV-specific T cells.

In this chain, TRBV7-9 is recombined with TRBJ2-1; no D gene can be assigned with confidence. This clonotype was sampled from a human donor in good health (CMV status not recorded). Some clones in this sample may be carry-over from other donors' samples. Here the sequenced sample was cultured CD8+ T cells from PBMCs, taken from culture after CMV antigen stimulation. The DNA reads TGTGCCAGCAGCTTAGTCTCGGCGGTGGGAAGATACAATGAGCAGTTCTTC. Translated, this gives CASSLVSAVGRYNEQFF.